The present T cell receptor beta chain was sequenced within a study of T-cell reconstitution after alpha-beta-depleted transplantation in children. Study-wide results and caveats: T-cell numbers and diversity, one year after transplant, stemmed largely from T cells that were newly produced. Day-60 TCRbeta diversity that was high in some patients was derived from surviving recipient T cells and thymic progenitors. Reportedly, alpha-beta T cells present about two months post-transplant originated from several hundred expanded clones of graft origin.

Points on this clonotype: Its antigen is not known.

It was with unique molecular identifiers that the TCRbeta library was prepared. Each CDR3 protein gets one entry after TCRdb re-called the PCR reads with MiXCR. The table records about a million distinct CDR3 sequences, roughly 29% of them present only once. Germline lookup yields CDR1 MNHEY and CDR2 SMNVEV (reference sequence). The V and J ends lost 0 bases and 0 bases respectively, with 9 bases between them. This CDR3 has 16 residues. The rearrangement uses TRBV27 and TRBJ1-3; no definite D call. The TCR originated in a boy younger than two who had a stem cell transplant for SCID, so the T cells may come from the graft donor. The specimen comprised PBMCs, mostly from graft donor cells, sampled 360 days after TCRalphabeta/CD19-depleted stem cell transplant. CDR3: CASSLSKRSSGNTIYF. The CDR3 nucleotides are TGTGCCAGCAGTTTATCGAAGAGGAGCTCTGGAAACACCATATATTTT.